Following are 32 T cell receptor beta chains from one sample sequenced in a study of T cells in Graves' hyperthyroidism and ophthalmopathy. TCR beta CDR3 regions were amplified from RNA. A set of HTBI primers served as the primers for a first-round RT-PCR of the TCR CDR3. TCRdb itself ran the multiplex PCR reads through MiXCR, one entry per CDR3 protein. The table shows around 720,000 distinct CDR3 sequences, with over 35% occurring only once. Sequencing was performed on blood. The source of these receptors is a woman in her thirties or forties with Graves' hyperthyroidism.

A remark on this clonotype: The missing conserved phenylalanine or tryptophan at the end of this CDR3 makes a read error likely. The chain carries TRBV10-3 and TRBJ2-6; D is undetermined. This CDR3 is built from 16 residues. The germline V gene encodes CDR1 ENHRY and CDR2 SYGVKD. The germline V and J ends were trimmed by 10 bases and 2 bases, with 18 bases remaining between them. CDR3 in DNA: TGTGCCAGCAGCCAAGGGTTAACGGCTGGGGCCAACGTCCTGACTTAC. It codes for CASSQGLTAGANVLTY.

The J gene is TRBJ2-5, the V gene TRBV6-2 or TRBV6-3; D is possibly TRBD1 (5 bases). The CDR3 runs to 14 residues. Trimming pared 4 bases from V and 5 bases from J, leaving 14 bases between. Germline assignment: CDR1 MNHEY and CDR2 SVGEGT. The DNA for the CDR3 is TGTGCCAGCAGTTCGATAGGGGCAACGGAGACCCAGTACTTC. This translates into CASSSIGATETQYF.

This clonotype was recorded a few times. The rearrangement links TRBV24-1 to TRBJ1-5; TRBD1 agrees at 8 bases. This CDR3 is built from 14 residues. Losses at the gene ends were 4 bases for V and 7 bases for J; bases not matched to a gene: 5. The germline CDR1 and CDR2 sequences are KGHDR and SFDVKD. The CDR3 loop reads CATSETGVGQPQHF. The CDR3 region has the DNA TGTGCCACCAGTGAGACAGGGGTCGGGCAGCCCCAGCATTTT.

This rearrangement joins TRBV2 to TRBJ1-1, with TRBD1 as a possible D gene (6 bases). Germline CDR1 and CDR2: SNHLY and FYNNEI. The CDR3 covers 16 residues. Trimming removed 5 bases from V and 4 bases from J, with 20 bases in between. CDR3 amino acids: CASSYQADRGGTEAFF. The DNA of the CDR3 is TGTGCCAGCAGTTACCAGGCTGACAGAGGGGGCACTGAAGCTTTCTTT.

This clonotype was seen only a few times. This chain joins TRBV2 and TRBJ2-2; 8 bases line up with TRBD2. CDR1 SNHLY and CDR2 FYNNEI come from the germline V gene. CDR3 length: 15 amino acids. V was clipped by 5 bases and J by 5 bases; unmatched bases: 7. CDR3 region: CASSLGLGRTGELFF. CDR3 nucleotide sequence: TGTGCCAGCAGTTTGGGACTAGGGCGTACCGGGGAGCTGTTTTTT.

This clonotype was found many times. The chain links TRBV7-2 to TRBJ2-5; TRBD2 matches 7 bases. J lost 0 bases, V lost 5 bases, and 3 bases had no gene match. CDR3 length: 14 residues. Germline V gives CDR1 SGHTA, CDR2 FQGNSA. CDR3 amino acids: CASSVSGYQETQYF. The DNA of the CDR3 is TGTGCCAGCAGCGTTAGCGGGTACCAAGAGACCCAGTACTTC.

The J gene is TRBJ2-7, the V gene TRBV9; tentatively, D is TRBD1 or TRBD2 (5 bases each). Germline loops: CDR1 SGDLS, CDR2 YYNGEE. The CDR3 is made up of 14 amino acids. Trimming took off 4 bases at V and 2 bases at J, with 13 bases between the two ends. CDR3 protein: CASSNRDGAYEQYF. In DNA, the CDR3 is TGTGCCAGCAGCAACCGGGACGGTGCCTACGAGCAGTACTTC.

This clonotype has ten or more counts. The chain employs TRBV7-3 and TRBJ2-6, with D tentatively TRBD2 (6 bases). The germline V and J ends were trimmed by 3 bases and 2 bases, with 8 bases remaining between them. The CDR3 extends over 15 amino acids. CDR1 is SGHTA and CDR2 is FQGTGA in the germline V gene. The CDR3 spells CASSFGEAGANVLTF. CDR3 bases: TGTGCCAGCAGCTTCGGGGAGGCTGGGGCCAACGTCCTGACTTTC.

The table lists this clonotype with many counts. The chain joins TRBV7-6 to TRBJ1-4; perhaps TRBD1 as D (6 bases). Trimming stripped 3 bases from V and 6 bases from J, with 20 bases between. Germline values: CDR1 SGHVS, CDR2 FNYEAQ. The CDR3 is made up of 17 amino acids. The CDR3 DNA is TGTGCCAGCAGCTTGGGCCCAACAGGGTTTGGCGATGAAAAACTGTTTTTT. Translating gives CASSLGPTGFGDEKLFF.

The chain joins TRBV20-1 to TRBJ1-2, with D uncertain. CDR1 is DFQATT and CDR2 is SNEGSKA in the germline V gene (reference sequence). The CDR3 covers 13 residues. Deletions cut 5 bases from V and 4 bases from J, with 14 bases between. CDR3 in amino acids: CSAEDPTLYGYTF. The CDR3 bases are TGCAGTGCTGAAGATCCGACCCTCTATGGCTACACCTTC.

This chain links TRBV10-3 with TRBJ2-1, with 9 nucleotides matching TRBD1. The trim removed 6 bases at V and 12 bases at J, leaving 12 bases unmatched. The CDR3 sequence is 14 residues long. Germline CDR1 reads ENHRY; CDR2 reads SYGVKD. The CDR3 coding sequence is TGTGCCATCAGGGACAGGGGTGCGACAGATACGCAGTTCTTC. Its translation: CAIRDRGATDTQFF.

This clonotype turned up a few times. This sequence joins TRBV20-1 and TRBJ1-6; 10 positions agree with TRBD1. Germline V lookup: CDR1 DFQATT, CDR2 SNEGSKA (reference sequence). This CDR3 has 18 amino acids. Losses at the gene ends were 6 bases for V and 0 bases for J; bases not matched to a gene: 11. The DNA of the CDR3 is TGCAGTGCGCGGAGGGGACAGGGGACCAGCTCCTATAATTCACCCCTCCACTTT. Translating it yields CSARRGQGTSSYNSPLHF.

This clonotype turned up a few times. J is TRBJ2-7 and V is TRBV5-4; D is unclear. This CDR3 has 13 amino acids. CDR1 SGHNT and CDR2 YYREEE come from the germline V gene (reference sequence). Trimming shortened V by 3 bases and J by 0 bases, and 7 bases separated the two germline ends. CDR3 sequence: CASSSPSSYEQYF. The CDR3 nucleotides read TGTGCCAGCAGCTCTCCCAGCTCCTACGAGCAGTACTTC.

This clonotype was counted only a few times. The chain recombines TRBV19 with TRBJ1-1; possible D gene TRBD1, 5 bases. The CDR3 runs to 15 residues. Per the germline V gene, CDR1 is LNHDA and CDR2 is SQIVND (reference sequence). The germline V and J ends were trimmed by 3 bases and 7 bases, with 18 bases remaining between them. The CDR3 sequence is CASSIGEGVTGEAFF. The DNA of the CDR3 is TGTGCCAGTAGTATCGGGGAAGGGGTTACAGGTGAAGCTTTCTTT.

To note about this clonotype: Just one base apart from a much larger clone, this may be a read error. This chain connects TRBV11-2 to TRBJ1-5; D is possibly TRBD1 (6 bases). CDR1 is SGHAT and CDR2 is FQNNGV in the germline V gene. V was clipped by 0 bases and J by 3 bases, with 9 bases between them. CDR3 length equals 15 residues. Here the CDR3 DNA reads TGTGCCAGCAGCTTAGATGGGGGGCTCAATCAGCCCCAGCATTTT. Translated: CASSLDGGLNQPQHF.

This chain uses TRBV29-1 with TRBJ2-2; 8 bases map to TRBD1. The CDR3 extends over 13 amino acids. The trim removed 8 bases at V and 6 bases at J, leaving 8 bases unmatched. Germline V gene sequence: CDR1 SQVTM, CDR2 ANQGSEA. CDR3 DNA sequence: TGCAGCCCAATGGACAGGGCGGCCGGGGAGCTGTTTTTT. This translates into CSPMDRAAGELFF.

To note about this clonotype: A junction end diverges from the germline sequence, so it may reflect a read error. DNA for the CDR3: TGTGCCAGCAGCTTGGACCAAGAGACCCAGCACTTC. Residues: CASSLDQETQHF. This sequence joins TRBV7-6 and TRBJ2-5, with D hard to call. CDR1 and CDR2 (germline): SGHVS, FNYEAQ. There are 12 residues in the CDR3.

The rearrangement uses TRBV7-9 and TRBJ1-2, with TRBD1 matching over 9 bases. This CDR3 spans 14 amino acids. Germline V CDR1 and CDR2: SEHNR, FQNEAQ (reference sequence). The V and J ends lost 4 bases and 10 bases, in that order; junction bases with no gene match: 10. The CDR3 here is CASSSGQGPPPYTF. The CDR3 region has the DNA TGTGCCAGCAGCTCTGGACAGGGGCCCCCCCCCTACACCTTC. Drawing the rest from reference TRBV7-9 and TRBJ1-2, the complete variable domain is DTGVSQNPRHKITKRGQNVTFRCDPISEHNRLYWYRQTLGQGPEFLTYFQNEAQLEKSRLLSDRFSAERPKGSFSTLEIQRTEQGDSAMYLCASSSGQGPPPYTFGSGTRLTVV.

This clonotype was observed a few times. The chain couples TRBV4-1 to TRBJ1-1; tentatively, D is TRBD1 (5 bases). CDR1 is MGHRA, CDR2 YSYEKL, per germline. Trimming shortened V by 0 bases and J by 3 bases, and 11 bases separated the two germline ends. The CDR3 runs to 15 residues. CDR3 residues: CASSQDGQGDTEAFF. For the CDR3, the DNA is TGCGCCAGCAGCCAAGATGGGCAGGGAGACACTGAAGCTTTCTTT.

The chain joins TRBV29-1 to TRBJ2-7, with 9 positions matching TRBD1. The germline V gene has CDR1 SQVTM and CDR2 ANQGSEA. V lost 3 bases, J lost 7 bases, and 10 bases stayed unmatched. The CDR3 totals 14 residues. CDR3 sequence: CSVEPGQGPREQYF. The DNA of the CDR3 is TGCAGCGTTGAGCCGGGACAGGGCCCACGGGAGCAGTACTTC.

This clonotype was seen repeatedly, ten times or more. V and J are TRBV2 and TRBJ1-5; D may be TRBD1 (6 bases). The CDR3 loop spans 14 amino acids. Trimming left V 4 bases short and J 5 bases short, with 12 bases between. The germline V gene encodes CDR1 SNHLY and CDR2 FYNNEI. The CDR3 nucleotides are TGTGCCAGCAGTGCCGAGGCAGGGGATCAGCCCCAGCATTTT. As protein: CASSAEAGDQPQHF.

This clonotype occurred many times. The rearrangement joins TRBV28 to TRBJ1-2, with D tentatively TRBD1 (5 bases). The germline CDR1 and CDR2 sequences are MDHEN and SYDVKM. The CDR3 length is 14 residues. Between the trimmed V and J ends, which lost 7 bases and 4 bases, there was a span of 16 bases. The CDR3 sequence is CASISGQGGYGYTF. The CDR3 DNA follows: TGTGCCAGCATTTCGGGGCAGGGAGGCTATGGCTACACCTTC.

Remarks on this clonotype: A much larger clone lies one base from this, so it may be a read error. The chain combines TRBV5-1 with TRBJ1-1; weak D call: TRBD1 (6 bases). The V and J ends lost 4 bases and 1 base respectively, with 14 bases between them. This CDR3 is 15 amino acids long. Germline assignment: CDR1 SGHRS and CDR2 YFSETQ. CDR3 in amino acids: CASSGGGRANTEAFF. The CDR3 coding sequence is TGCGCCAGCAGCGGTGGGGGCAGAGCGAACACTGAAGCTTTCTTT.

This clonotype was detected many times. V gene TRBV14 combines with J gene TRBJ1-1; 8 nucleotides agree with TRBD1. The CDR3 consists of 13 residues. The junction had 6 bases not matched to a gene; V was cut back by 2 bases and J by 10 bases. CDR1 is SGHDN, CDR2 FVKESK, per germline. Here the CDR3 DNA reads TGTGCCAGCAGCCAATTGGGACAGGAGGGAGCTTTCTTT. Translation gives CASSQLGQEGAFF.

The CDR3 DNA reads as TGTGCCAGCAGCGCTCAGGATCCTAGCACAGATACGCAGTATTTT. It encodes CASSAQDPSTDTQYF. The chain employs TRBV12-3 or TRBV12-4 and TRBJ2-3; D unresolved. Trimming removed 6 bases from V and 0 bases from J, with 13 bases in between. There are 15 residues in the CDR3.

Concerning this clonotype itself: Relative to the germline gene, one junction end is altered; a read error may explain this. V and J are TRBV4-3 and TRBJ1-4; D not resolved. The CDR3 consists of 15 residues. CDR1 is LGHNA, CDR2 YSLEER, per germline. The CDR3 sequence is CAGSHLLATNEKLFF. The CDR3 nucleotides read TGCGCCGGCAGCCATTTACTTGCAACTAATGAAAAACTGTTTTTT.

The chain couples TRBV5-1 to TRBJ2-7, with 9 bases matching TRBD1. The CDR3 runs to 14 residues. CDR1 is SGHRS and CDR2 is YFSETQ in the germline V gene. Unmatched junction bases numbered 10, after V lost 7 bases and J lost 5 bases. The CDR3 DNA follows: TGCGCCAGCTCCCCCGGGACAGGGAGGAACGAGCAGTACTTC. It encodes CASSPGTGRNEQYF.

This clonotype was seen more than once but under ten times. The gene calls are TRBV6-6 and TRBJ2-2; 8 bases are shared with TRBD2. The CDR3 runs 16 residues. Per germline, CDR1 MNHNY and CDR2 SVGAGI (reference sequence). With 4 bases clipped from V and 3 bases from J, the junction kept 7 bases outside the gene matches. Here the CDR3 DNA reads TGTGCCAGCAGTTCCAAGCGGGAGTATGACACCGGGGAGCTGTTTTTT. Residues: CASSSKREYDTGELFF.

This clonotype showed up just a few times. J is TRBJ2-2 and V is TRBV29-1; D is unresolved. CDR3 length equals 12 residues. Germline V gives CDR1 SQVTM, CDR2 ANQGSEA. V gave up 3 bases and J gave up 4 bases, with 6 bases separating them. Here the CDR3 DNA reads TGCAGCGTTGATGTGAGCACCGGGGAGCTGTTTTTT. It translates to CSVDVSTGELFF.

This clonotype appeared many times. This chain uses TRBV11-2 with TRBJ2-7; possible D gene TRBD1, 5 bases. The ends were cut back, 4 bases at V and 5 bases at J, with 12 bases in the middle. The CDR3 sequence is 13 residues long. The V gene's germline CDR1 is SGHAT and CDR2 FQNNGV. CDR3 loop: CASSSPPGNEQYF. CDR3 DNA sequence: TGTGCCAGCAGCTCCCCTCCAGGGAACGAGCAGTACTTC.

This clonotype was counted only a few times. CDR3 DNA: TGTGCCAGCAGAAAAAATAGGGTCTCTGGGGCCAACGTCCTGACTTTC. It specifies CASRKNRVSGANVLTF. The chain links TRBV6-5 to TRBJ2-6; no firm D call. The length of the CDR3 is 16 residues. V was trimmed by 6 bases and J by 0 bases, leaving 12 bases between them. In germline, CDR1 is MNHEY, CDR2 SVGAGI.

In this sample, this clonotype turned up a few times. CDR3 residues: CSAEGRTTNEKLFF. In DNA, the CDR3 is TGCAGTGCCGAGGGCCGAACAACTAATGAAAAACTGTTTTTT. This sequence joins TRBV20-1 and TRBJ1-4; D is unclear. V lost 6 bases and J lost 0, with 11 bases in between. This CDR3 is built from 14 residues. Germline V gives CDR1 DFQATT, CDR2 SNEGSKA (reference sequence).